This T cell receptor beta chain was sequenced in a study of T-cell reconstitution after alpha-beta-depleted transplantation in children. This clonotype occurred many times. The antigen is undetermined. Whole-study findings and limits: From newly produced T cells came most of the T-cell counts and diversity one year after transplant. Roughly two months post-transplant, alpha-beta T cells reportedly originated from several hundred graft clones that had expanded.

The CDR3 length is 13 residues. V was cut by 0 bases and J by 10 bases, with 10 bases left in between. Germline loops: CDR1 SGHDT, CDR2 YYEEEE. The TCRbeta library was prepared with unique molecular identifiers. TCRdb used MiXCR to reprocess the PCR reads, holding one entry per CDR3 protein. The profile shows hundreds of thousands of distinct CDR3 sequences, roughly 7.8% of them singletons. This clonotype was sampled from a female patient between 2 and 15 years old who had a stem cell transplant for Fanconi anemia, so the T cells may come from the graft donor. The rearrangement joins TRBV5-6 to TRBJ2-2; D is ambiguous. The sequences come from peripheral blood, collected 360 days after TCRalphabeta/CD19-depleted stem cell transplant. The CDR3: CASSLAGPEELFF. The CDR3 nucleotides read TGTGCCAGCAGCTTGGCTGGCCCCGAGGAGCTGTTTTTT.